The 22 T cell receptor beta chains below were found in one sample sequenced in a study of T cells in narcolepsy. Profiled with immunoSEQ multiplex PCR; TCRdb holds only in-frame clones, not every one. The repertoire has around 39,000 clones, about 85% of them found once; the top ten carry 1.5% to 2%. The sequenced material came from CD45RA- memory CD4+ T cells from PBMCs. The source of these receptors is a human donor with narcolepsy.

The chain employs TRBV5-4 and TRBJ2-7; 8 positions match TRBD1. Trimming cost V 2 bases and J 6 bases; bases outside gene matches: 7. The germline CDR1 and CDR2 sequences are SGHNT and YYREEE (reference sequence). This CDR3 is built from 14 residues. The CDR3 sequence is CASSLRTGTSEQYF. In DNA form, the CDR3 reads TGTGCCAGCAGCTTAAGGACAGGGACCTCCGAGCAGTACTTC.

The chain has TRBV9 and TRBJ2-2; D unclear. The V and J ends lost 0 bases and 3 bases respectively, with 9 bases between them. The CDR3 has 15 residues. The germline V gene has CDR1 SGDLS and CDR2 YYNGEE. The CDR3 sequence: CASSVANAHTGELFF. DNA of the CDR3: TGTGCCAGCAGCGTAGCTAACGCACACACCGGGGAGCTGTTTTTT.

This chain uses TRBV6-1 with TRBJ2-7, with a possible D match to TRBD1 (6 bases). Germline CDR1 reads MNHNS; CDR2 reads SASEGT. V was trimmed by 5 bases and J by 3 bases, leaving 14 bases between them. The length of the CDR3 is 14 residues. The CDR3 loop is CASSSGTFNYEQYF. The DNA of the CDR3 is TGTGCCAGCAGTTCCGGGACATTCAACTACGAGCAGTACTTC.

This chain joins TRBV7-2 and TRBJ2-1; 12 bases agree with TRBD2. With V trimmed by 5 bases and J by 3 bases, 11 bases remained unmatched. Germline CDR1 reads SGHTA; CDR2 reads FQGNSA. The CDR3 spans 18 residues. For the CDR3, the DNA is TGTGCCAGCAGCCACCACTCCCTAGCGGGGGGGTTCTACAATGAGCAGTTCTTC. Residues: CASSHHSLAGGFYNEQFF. Variable domain in full (rest from reference TRBV7-2 and TRBJ2-1): GAGVSQSPSNKVTEKGKDVELRCDPISGHTALYWYRQSLGQGLEFLIYFQGNSAPDKSGLPSDRFSAERTGGSVSTLTIQRTQQEDSAVYLCASSHHSLAGGFYNEQFFGPGTRLTVL.

V and J are TRBV27 and TRBJ2-7; D is perhaps TRBD1 (6 bases). The germline V gene has CDR1 MNHEY and CDR2 SMNVEV (reference sequence). V was shortened by 4 bases and J by 0 bases, with 16 bases between the two germline ends. The CDR3 consists of 16 residues. The CDR3 spells CASSSRQVKSSYEQYF. DNA of the CDR3: TGTGCCAGCAGTTCCAGACAGGTCAAGAGCTCCTACGAGCAGTACTTC.

CDR3 nucleotide sequence: TGTGCCTGGGTCTCACTCCACAACTATGGCTACACCTTC. It is translated as CAWVSLHNYGYTF. The chain is built from TRBV30 and TRBJ1-2; no firm D call. Germline values: CDR1 GTSNPN, CDR2 SVGIG (reference sequence). This CDR3 has 13 amino acids. Trimming took off 5 bases at V and 2 bases at J, with 12 bases between the two ends. Using reference TRBV30 and TRBJ1-2 for the parts outside the CDR3, the full variable domain is SQTIHQWPATLVQPVGSPLSLECTVEGTSNPNLYWYRQAAGRGLQLLFYSVGIGQISSEVPQNLSASRPQDRQFILSSKKLLLSDSGFYLCAWVSLHNYGYTFGSGTRLTVV.

The V gene is TRBV2, the J gene TRBJ1-2; the match to TRBD1 covers 7 bases. Germline-derived CDR1 and CDR2 are SNHLY and FYNNEI. Germline trimming cut 8 bases from V and 3 bases from J; bases unmatched to any gene: 6. This CDR3 has 13 amino acids. The CDR3 sequence is CASLGQEDYGYTF. For the CDR3, the DNA is TGTGCCAGCTTAGGACAGGAAGACTATGGCTACACCTTC.

This clone has more than one count but fewer than ten. V and J are TRBV6-5 and TRBJ2-2; possibly TRBD1 for D (6 bases). Trimming left V 7 bases short and J 3 bases short, with 15 bases between. CDR1 and CDR2 (germline): MNHEY, SVGAGI. The CDR3 has 15 residues. The CDR3 spells CASTLGHSYTGELFF. CDR3 nucleotide sequence: TGTGCCAGCACCCTGGGACACTCATACACCGGGGAGCTGTTTTTT.

The J gene is TRBJ2-6, the V gene TRBV5-1; 9 positions agree with TRBD1. CDR3 length: 19 residues. V was clipped by 4 bases and J by 1 base; unmatched bases: 12. CDR1 and CDR2 (germline): SGHRS, YFSETQ. CDR3 in DNA: TGCGCCAGCAGCCCCCTTCCGGGACAGGGCGATTCTGGGGCCAACGTCCTGACTTTC. Translating gives CASSPLPGQGDSGANVLTF.

The rearrangement links TRBV5-8 to TRBJ2-7, with D tentatively TRBD1 (5 bases). With 1 base removed from V and 2 bases from J, the gap between germline ends came to 10 bases. CDR3 length: 14 residues. Germline V CDR1 and CDR2: SGHTS, YDEGEE. CDR3 bases: TGTGCCAGCAGCTTGACAGGTTCGGCCTACGAGCAGTACTTC. Protein product: CASSLTGSAYEQYF. Drawing the rest from reference TRBV5-8 and TRBJ2-7, the complete variable domain is EAGVTQSPTHLIKTRGQQATLRCSPISGHTSVYWYQQALGLGLQFLLWYDEGEERNRGNFPPRFSGRQFPNYSSELNVNALELEDSALYLCASSLTGSAYEQYFGPGTRLTVT.

V is TRBV5-4 and J is TRBJ2-2; D call uncertain. V shed 1 base and J shed 1 base, with 5 bases lying between them. The V gene's germline CDR1 is SGHNT and CDR2 YYREEE (reference sequence). The CDR3 length is 14 residues. The CDR3 reads CASSLSKNTGELFF. CDR3 nucleotides: TGTGCCAGCAGCTTGTCAAAGAACACCGGGGAGCTGTTTTTT.

The V and J genes are TRBV6-1 and TRBJ2-3; D is uncertain. Germline V lookup: CDR1 MNHNS, CDR2 SASEGT. The CDR3 spans 13 residues. V was trimmed by 6 bases and J by 5 bases, leaving 12 bases between them. The CDR3 protein is CASRGSAEDTQYF. The CDR3 DNA reads as TGTGCCAGCAGGGGATCGGCGGAAGATACGCAGTATTTT.

This chain connects TRBV2 to TRBJ1-6; D may be TRBD1 (5 bases). V gave up 6 bases and J gave up 7 bases, with 22 bases separating them. Germline lookup yields CDR1 SNHLY and CDR2 FYNNEI. This CDR3 is built from 17 residues. The CDR3, as DNA: TGTGCCAGCAGCCACTCAGAGACGGGACTGGTCAATTCACCCCTCCACTTT. Encoded protein: CASSHSETGLVNSPLHF.

J is TRBJ2-6 and V is TRBV27, with D perhaps TRBD1 (6 bases). Trimming cost V 8 bases and J 0 bases, with 14 bases left between them. The CDR3 spans 16 residues. Germline CDR1 MNHEY, CDR2 SMNVEV (reference sequence). CDR3 sequence (DNA): TGTGCCAGCGCGAGACAGGTCCACTCTGGGGCCAACGTCCTGACTTTC. The encoded protein is CASARQVHSGANVLTF.

This rearrangement joins TRBV14 to TRBJ2-7; D remains ambiguous. Germline CDR1 reads SGHDN; CDR2 reads FVKESK. The V end was cut by 4 bases, the J end by 4 bases, with 8 bases between. The CDR3 spans 12 residues. The CDR3 region has the DNA TGTGCCAGCAGCCGTAGTGGTTACGAGCAGTACTTC. Its translation: CASSRSGYEQYF.

The genes are TRBV18 and TRBJ2-7; TRBD1 matches 8 bases. The length of the CDR3 is 17 residues. Germline V gene data show CDR1 as KGHSH and CDR2 as LQKENI. V was clipped by 3 bases and J by 4 bases; unmatched bases: 14. The CDR3 sequence is CASSPQPGGGLGYEQYF. The CDR3 bases are TGTGCCAGCTCACCTCAACCAGGGGGCGGGCTTGGGTACGAGCAGTACTTC.

The rearrangement uses TRBV5-1 and TRBJ2-2, with TRBD1 matching 9 bases. Unmatched junction bases numbered 4, after V lost 4 bases and J lost 3 bases. The germline V gene has CDR1 SGHRS and CDR2 YFSETQ. CDR3 length: 15 residues. Here the CDR3 reads CASSPRTGDTGELFF. CDR3 nucleotide sequence: TGCGCCAGCAGCCCAAGGACAGGGGACACCGGGGAGCTGTTTTTT.

V gene TRBV5-1 combines with J gene TRBJ2-3; 7 positions match TRBD2. Germline values: CDR1 SGHRS, CDR2 YFSETQ. The CDR3 has 12 amino acids. V lost 4 bases to trimming and J lost 5 bases; unmatched junction nucleotides: 1. Here the CDR3 reads CASSASGDTQYF. For the CDR3, the DNA is TGCGCCAGCAGCGCTAGCGGAGATACGCAGTATTTT. Supplemented by reference TRBV5-1 and TRBJ2-3, the full variable domain reads KAGVTQTPRYLIKTRGQQVTLSCSPISGHRSVSWYQQTPGQGLQFLFEYFSETQRNKGNFPGRFSGRQFSNSRSEMNVSTLELGDSALYLCASSASGDTQYFGPGTRLTVL.

The chain joins TRBV30 to TRBJ2-5; TRBD2 is a possible D gene (6 bases). Germline assignment: CDR1 GTSNPN and CDR2 SVGIG (reference sequence). The CDR3 spans 15 residues. The germline V and J ends were trimmed by 2 bases and 5 bases, with 18 bases remaining between them. The CDR3 DNA is TGTGCCTGGAGTACTAGCAGGAGTGGGTTGGAGACCCAGTACTTC. Translation gives CAWSTSRSGLETQYF.

This clone showed up just once. The chain combines TRBV5-1 with TRBJ2-1; D gene ambiguous. Germline CDR1 reads SGHRS; CDR2 reads YFSETQ. Trimming pared 4 bases from V and 7 bases from J, leaving 9 bases between. The CDR3 consists of 12 residues. The CDR3 is CASSPERNEQFF. CDR3 DNA: TGCGCCAGCAGCCCCGAAAGGAATGAGCAGTTCTTC.

This chain links TRBV28 with TRBJ1-2, with D maybe TRBD1 (5 bases). CDR1 and CDR2 (germline): MDHEN, SYDVKM. The length of the CDR3 is 14 residues. V lost 4 bases, J lost 3 bases, and 12 bases lay in between. The CDR3 sequence: CASSSTQVYYGYTF. The CDR3 coding sequence is TGTGCCAGCAGTTCAACACAGGTTTACTATGGCTACACCTTC.

The J gene is TRBJ2-3, the V gene TRBV7-3; D is undetermined. V was cut by 1 base and J by 8 bases, with 10 bases left in between. This CDR3 is built from 13 residues. Germline loops: CDR1 SGHTA, CDR2 FQGTGA. The CDR3 loop reads CASSLNSDGTQYF. Written as DNA, the CDR3 is TGTGCCAGCAGCTTAAATAGTGATGGTACGCAGTATTTT.